This T cell receptor beta chain was identified during a study of blood T cell repertoires in COVID-19. The wider study: The United States, Italy and Spain provided the acute and convalescent COVID-19 samples. T cells, B-cell-depleted T cells, or PBMCs supplied cDNA or gDNA.

Germline V lookup: CDR1 SGHRS, CDR2 YFSETQ. Trimming took off 4 bases at V and 6 bases at J, with 16 bases between the two ends. This CDR3 is 14 amino acids long. Original processing notes: Amplification with reference gene primers provided the estimates of nucleated cell counts. Using immunoSEQ multiplex PCR, the repertoire was profiled, and TCRdb retains in-frame clones only, with some absent. V, J and clone size are taken as reported in that table, and D and trimming were inferred from the DNA itself. The table shows approximately 240,000 clones, with approximately 82% occurring only once. The TCR originated in a woman of 80 years or more with active or convalescent COVID-19. Material: peripheral blood. The V call is TRBV5-1, the J call TRBJ1-2; no clear D. CDR3 residues: CASSPNSGYDGYTF. The CDR3 coding sequence is TGCGCCAGCAGCCCAAATTCGGGGTACGATGGCTACACCTTC. The full variable domain, with the rest looked up from reference TRBV5-1 and TRBJ1-2, is KAGVTQTPRYLIKTRGQQVTLSCSPISGHRSVSWYQQTPGQGLQFLFEYFSETQRNKGNFPGRFSGRQFSNSRSEMNVSTLELGDSALYLCASSPNSGYDGYTFGSGTRLTVV.